This is a list of T cell receptor beta chains from one sample in a study of beta chain features in type 1 diabetes. The repertoire was sequenced with immunoSEQ multiplex PCR; TCRdb's copy has only in-frame clones and lacks some. The data hold approximately 250,000 clones, with approximately 25% observed a single time. Sample: naive CD4+ T cells from blood. The receptors were sampled from a woman aged 25 to 45 with type 1 diabetes. CDR3s include the opening cysteine and the closing phenylalanine or tryptophan. A D gene is named only where the DNA matches it firmly. Size is stated for part of the rows, as once, few or many counts, or as a class when the clone is expanded.

TRBV18	TRBJ2-7	-	TRBD2	15	TGTGCCAGCTCCGCGGCGGGAGGGCTTCTTCGCGAGCAGTACTTC	CASSAAGGLLREQYF
TRBV14	TRBJ2-7	few	TRBD2	16	TGTGCCAGCAGCCATACTAGGGGACTAGTAACCTACGAGCAGTACTTC	CASSHTRGLVTYEQYF
TRBV9	TRBJ2-1	few	-	14	TGTGCCAGCAGCGTAGATCCGGTCTACAATGAGCAGTTCTTC	CASSVDPVYNEQFF
TRBV29-1	TRBJ1-3	-	TRBD1	14	TGCAGCGTTGGAACAGGGGGAGGTGGAAACACCATATATTTT	CSVGTGGGGNTIYF
TRBV7-9	TRBJ2-3	few	TRBD2	19	TGTGCCAGCAGCCCTAGCCCTGGGACTAGCGGGAGGGCCACAGATACGCAGTATTTT	CASSPSPGTSGRATDTQYF
TRBV15	TRBJ2-3	-	TRBD2	15	TGTGCCACCAGCAGTGATATAGCGGGAACAGATACGCAGTATTTT	CATSSDIAGTDTQYF
TRBV4-1	TRBJ2-7	-	TRBD2	14	TGCGCCAGCAGCCAAGCCCCCCTAGCGGTTGGGCAGTACTTC	CASSQAPLAVGQYF
TRBV5-1	TRBJ2-5	few	TRBD2	16	TGCGCCAGCAGCTTGGTTGGACTAGCAGCAGGAGAGACCCAGTACTTC	CASSLVGLAAGETQYF
TRBV20-1	TRBJ2-7	few	TRBD2	10	TGCAGTGCTGTGGGGAGGGCGCAGTACTTC	CSAVGRAQYF
TRBV6-5	TRBJ1-2	few	-	13	TGTGCCAGCAGTTACCGGGGGGTCCATGGCTACACCTTC	CASSYRGVHGYTF
TRBV30	TRBJ2-3	-	TRBD1	15	TGTGCCTGGATTTTCGGGACAGGGGTTGTGGGTGCGCAGTATTTT	CAWIFGTGVVGAQYF
TRBV30	TRBJ1-3	-	-	13	TGTGCCTGGAGTCTCACTTCTGGAAACACCATATATTTT	CAWSLTSGNTIYF
TRBV28	TRBJ2-5	-	TRBD2	16	TGTGCCAGCAGTTCCGCGATACTAGCGGGAGGCGAGACCCAGTACTTC	CASSSAILAGGETQYF
TRBV6-5	TRBJ1-5	-	-	15	TGTGCCAGCAGTCCGGTTGGGGGGGGCAATCAGCCCCAGCATTTT	CASSPVGGGNQPQHF
TRBV30	TRBJ1-2	-	-	13	TGTGCCTGGAGTGTACGATCTACTCATGGCTACACCTTC	CAWSVRSTHGYTF
TRBV30	TRBJ2-3	few	-	15	TGTGCCTGGAGTGTAGGGAGGCTGGTCACAGATACGCAGTATTTT	CAWSVGRLVTDTQYF
TRBV2	TRBJ2-2	-	TRBD2	16	TGTGCCAGCAGTGAATTGGGCGGGGGGAACACCGGGGAGCTGTTTTTT	CASSELGGGNTGELFF
TRBV29-1	TRBJ2-7	-	TRBD2	16	TGCAGCGTTCGGACTAGCGGGACGCCGGGATACTACGAGCAGTACTTC	CSVRTSGTPGYYEQYF
TRBV6-5	TRBJ1-2	-	TRBD1	11	TGTGCCAGCAGGACAGGGTACGGCTACACCTTC	CASRTGYGYTF
TRBV5-1	TRBJ1-5	-	-	14	TGCGCCAGCCGACCCGGGGTTAGCAATCAGCCCCAGCATTTT	CASRPGVSNQPQHF
TRBV5-1	TRBJ2-1	few	TRBD2	14	TGCGCCAGCATATCCACTAGCGGGAGTCATGAGCAGTTCTTC	CASISTSGSHEQFF
TRBV20-1	TRBJ2-1	-	-	11	TGCAGTGCTAGAGAGGAGTATAAGCAGTTCTTC	CSAREEYKQFF
TRBV19	TRBJ1-5	few	-	13	TGTGCCAGTAGTATATCCGTCGAGGTGACCCAGCATTTT	CASSISVEVTQHF
TRBV5-4	TRBJ2-5	-	TRBD2	15	TGTGCCAGCAGCCCTCGACTAGCGGGCAGTGAGACCCAGTACTTC	CASSPRLAGSETQYF
TRBV7-9	TRBJ1-2	-	TRBD1	13	TGTGCCAGCAGGACGACAGGGACCTATGGCTACACCTTC	CASRTTGTYGYTF
TRBV7-9	TRBJ1-5	few	-	15	TGTGCCAGCAGCTTAGGGGGGCAGGGTAATCAGCCCCAGCATTTT	CASSLGGQGNQPQHF
TRBV9	TRBJ2-1	few	-	16	TGTGCCAGCAGCGTAGACTGGGAGCGGTCCTACAATGAGCAGTTCTTC	CASSVDWERSYNEQFF
TRBV11-2	TRBJ2-5	-	-	13	TGTGCCAGCAGCTCCCGGACGGGGGAGACCCAGTACTTC	CASSSRTGETQYF
TRBV5-1	TRBJ2-6	few	-	14	TGCGCCAGCAGCTCCGAGTCTGGGGCCAGCGTCCTGACTTTC	CASSSESGASVLTF
TRBV2	TRBJ1-2	-	-	18	TGTGCCAGCAGTGACCCATATGGGGGACACTCAACCAACTATGGCTACACCTTC	CASSDPYGGHSTNYGYTF
TRBV10-3	TRBJ2-7	few	-	14	TGTGCCATCAGTGAACAGGGAGGGAGGGACGAGCAGTACTTC	CAISEQGGRDEQYF
TRBV10-3	TRBJ2-7	few	-	14	TGTGCCATCAGTGATCAGACTAGGGCCCACGAGCAGTACTTC	CAISDQTRAHEQYF
TRBV25-1	TRBJ2-7	few	TRBD2	15	TGTGCCAGCATTCCTACTAGCGGGAAGTCCTACGAGCAGTACTTC	CASIPTSGKSYEQYF
TRBV7-9	TRBJ2-1	-	-	18	TGTGCCAGCAGCTTGGATCTACTTTCTAACCGGGATAGCAATGAGCAGTTCTTC	CASSLDLLSNRDSNEQFF
TRBV4-2	TRBJ2-1	few	TRBD1	17	TGTGCCAGCAGCCAAGAAACTTGGGACAGGGGCCTGTTTGAGCAGTTCTTC	CASSQETWDRGLFEQFF
TRBV28	TRBJ2-7	-	TRBD2	15	TGTGCCAGCAGTTTAGCTAGACTAGCGGAGTACGAGCAGTACTTC	CASSLARLAEYEQYF
TRBV7-2	TRBJ2-2	-	-	16	TGTGCCAGCAGCCCCATCGGGGGACGGAACACCGGGGAGCTGTTTTTT	CASSPIGGRNTGELFF
TRBV5-4	TRBJ2-7	-	TRBD2	15	TGTGCCAGCAGTACCGGAGGACTAGCGTCCTACGAGCAGTACTTC	CASSTGGLASYEQYF
TRBV4-1	TRBJ1-1	few	-	14	TGCGCCAGCAGCCGGTGGACAGCGAACACTGAAGCTTTCTTT	CASSRWTANTEAFF
TRBV7-2	TRBJ2-1	few	TRBD2	15	TGTGCCAGCAGACCCACTAGCGGGGGTTACAATGAGCAGTTCTTC	CASRPTSGGYNEQFF
TRBV5-4	TRBJ1-4	few	TRBD1	15	TGTGCCAGCAGCTCACCGGGACAGGCTAATGAAAAACTGTTTTTT	CASSSPGQANEKLFF
TRBV30	TRBJ2-1	few	-	13	TGTGCCTGGAGTGTTGGCCCACCCAATGAGCAGTTCTTC	CAWSVGPPNEQFF
TRBV9	TRBJ2-1	-	TRBD2	18	TGTGCCAGCAGCGTAGGACACCCTAGCGGGAGCTCCTACAATGAGCAGTTCTTC	CASSVGHPSGSSYNEQFF
TRBV15	TRBJ1-5	-	-	14	TGTGCCACGCGGCTGGGGGCGCAGGGGCAGCCCCAGCATTTT	CATRLGAQGQPQHF
TRBV29-1	TRBJ2-3	-	-	14	TGCAGCGTTAGGTCAGGGGCCAGCACAGATACGCAGTATTTT	CSVRSGASTDTQYF